The clone carrying this T cell receptor (beta chain) came up a few times. Germline-derived CDR1 and CDR2 are SGHVS and FNYEAQ. This CDR3 contains 15 residues. V was clipped by 7 bases and J by 3 bases, with 19 bases between them. In the study's own analysis: It was from reference gene primer amplification that nucleated cell counts were estimated. TCRdb's copy holds only in-frame clones and misses some; the assay was immunoSEQ multiplex PCR. V, J and clone size were drawn from that table, and D and trimming were deduced from the DNA. The profile covers under 60,000 clones, with 90% appearing a single time and almost 4% taken by the ten largest. This sample is part of a study of blood T cell repertoires in COVID-19. Study at large: The United States, Italy and Spain supplied acute and convalescent COVID-19 samples. T cells, B-cell-depleted T cells, or PBMCs supplied cDNA or gDNA.

This receptor was identified in a man in his forties or fifties with acute or convalescent COVID-19. Material: peripheral blood. This chain links TRBV7-6 with TRBJ2-7; D may be TRBD2 (5 bases). In nucleotides, the CDR3 is TGTGCCAGCAACTCATATGAGGCCGGGGTCTACGAGCAGTACTTC. Its translation: CASNSYEAGVYEQYF.